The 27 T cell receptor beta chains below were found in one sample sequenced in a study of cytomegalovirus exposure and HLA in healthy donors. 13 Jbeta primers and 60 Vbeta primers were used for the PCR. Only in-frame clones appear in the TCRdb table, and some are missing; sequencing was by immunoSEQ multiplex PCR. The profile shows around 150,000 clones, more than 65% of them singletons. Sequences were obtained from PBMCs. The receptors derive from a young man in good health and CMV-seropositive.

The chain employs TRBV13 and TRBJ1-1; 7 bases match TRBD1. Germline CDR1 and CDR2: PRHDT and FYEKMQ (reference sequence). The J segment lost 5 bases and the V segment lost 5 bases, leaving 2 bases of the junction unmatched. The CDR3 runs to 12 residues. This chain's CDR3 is CASSQGQTEAFF. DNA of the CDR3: TGTGCCAGCAGCCAGGGACAGACTGAAGCTTTCTTT.

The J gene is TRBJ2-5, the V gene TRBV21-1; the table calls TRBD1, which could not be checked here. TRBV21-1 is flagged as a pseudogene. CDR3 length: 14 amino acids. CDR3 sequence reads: CASSAQGVWETQYF. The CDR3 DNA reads TGTGCCAGCAGCGCCCAGGGGGTATGGGAGACCCAGTACTTC.

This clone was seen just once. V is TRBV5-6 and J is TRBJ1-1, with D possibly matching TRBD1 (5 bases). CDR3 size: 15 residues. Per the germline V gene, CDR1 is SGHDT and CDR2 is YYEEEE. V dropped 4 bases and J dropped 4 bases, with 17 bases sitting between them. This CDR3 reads CASSPPSGGRTEAFF. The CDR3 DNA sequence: TGTGCCAGCAGCCCCCCTTCGGGGGGTCGCACTGAAGCTTTCTTT.

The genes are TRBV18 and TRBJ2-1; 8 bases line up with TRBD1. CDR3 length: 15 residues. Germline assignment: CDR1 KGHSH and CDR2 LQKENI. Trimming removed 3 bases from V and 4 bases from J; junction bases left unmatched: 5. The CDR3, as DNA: TGTGCCAGCTCACCCGGGACAGGAGGGTACAATGAGCAGTTCTTC. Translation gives CASSPGTGGYNEQFF. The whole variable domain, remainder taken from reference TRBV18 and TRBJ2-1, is NAGVMQNPRHLVRRRGQEARLRCSPMKGHSHVYWYRQLPEEGLKFMVYLQKENIIDESGMPKERFSAEFPKEGPSILRIQQVVRGDSAAYFCASSPGTGGYNEQFFGPGTRLTVL.

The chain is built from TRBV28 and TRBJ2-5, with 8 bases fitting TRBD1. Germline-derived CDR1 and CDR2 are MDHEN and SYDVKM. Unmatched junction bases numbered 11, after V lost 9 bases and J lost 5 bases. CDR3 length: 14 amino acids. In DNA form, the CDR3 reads TGTGCCAGTTGGAGGACAGGGCAGGTGGAGACCCAGTACTTC. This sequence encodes CASWRTGQVETQYF. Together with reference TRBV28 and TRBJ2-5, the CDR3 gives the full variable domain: DVKVTQSSRYLVKRTGEKVFLECVQDMDHENMFWYRQDPGLGLRLIYFSYDVKMKEKGDIPEGYSVSREKKERFSLILESASTNQTSMYLCASWRTGQVETQYFGPGTRLLVL.

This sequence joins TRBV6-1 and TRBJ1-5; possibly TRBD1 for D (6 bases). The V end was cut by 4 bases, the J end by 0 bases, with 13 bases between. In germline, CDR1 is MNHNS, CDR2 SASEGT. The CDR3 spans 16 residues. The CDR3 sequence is CASSARGLNSNQPQHF. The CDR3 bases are TGTGCCAGCAGTGCCAGGGGCCTCAATAGCAATCAGCCCCAGCATTTT.

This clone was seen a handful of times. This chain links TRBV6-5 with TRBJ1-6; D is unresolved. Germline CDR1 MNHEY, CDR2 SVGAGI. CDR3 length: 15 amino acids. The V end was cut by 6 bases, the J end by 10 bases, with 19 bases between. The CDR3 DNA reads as TGTGCCAGCAGCCCCAACGATCCTGTGGGCTCACCCCTCCACTTT. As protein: CASSPNDPVGSPLHF.

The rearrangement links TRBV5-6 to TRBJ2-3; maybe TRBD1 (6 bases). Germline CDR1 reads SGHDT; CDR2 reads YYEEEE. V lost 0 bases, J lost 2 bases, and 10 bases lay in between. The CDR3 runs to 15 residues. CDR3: CASSLAGQNTDTQYF. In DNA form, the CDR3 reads TGTGCCAGCAGCTTGGCCGGACAGAACACAGATACGCAGTATTTT.

The CDR3 loop reads CAWSVDTPTYNEQFF. The CDR3 DNA reads TGTGCCTGGAGTGTGGACACTCCTACCTACAATGAGCAGTTCTTC. The chain recombines TRBV30 with TRBJ2-1; D might be TRBD1 (5 bases). Germline-derived CDR1 and CDR2 are GTSNPN and SVGIG (reference sequence). V was pared by 0 bases and J by 2 bases, with 11 bases between. This CDR3 is built from 15 residues.

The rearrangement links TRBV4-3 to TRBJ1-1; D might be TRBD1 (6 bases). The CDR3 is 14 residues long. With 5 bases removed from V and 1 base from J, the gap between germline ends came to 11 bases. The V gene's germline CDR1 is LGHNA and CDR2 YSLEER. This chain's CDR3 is CASSTRTANTEAFF. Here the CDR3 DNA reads TGCGCCAGCAGCACCCGGACAGCGAACACTGAAGCTTTCTTT.

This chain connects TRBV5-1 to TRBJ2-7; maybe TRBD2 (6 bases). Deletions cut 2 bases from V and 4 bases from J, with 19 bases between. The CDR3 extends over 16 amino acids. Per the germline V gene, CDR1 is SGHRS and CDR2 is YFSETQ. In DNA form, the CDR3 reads TGCGCCAGCAGCTTTTTTCCGGCTAGTGGGGGGTACGAGCAGTACTTC. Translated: CASSFFPASGGYEQYF.

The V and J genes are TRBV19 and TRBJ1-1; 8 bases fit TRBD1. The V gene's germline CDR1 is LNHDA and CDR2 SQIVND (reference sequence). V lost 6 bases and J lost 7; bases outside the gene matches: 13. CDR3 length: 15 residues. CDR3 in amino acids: CASRIRGTGDHEAFF. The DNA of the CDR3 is TGTGCCAGTAGAATAAGAGGGACAGGAGACCATGAAGCTTTCTTT.

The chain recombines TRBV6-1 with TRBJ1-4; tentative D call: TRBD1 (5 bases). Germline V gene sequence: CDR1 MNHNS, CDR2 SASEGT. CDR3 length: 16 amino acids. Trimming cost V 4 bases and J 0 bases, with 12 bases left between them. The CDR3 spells CASSGTTVSTNEKLFF. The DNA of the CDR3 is TGTGCCAGCAGTGGTACGACAGTTTCAACTAATGAAAAACTGTTTTTT.

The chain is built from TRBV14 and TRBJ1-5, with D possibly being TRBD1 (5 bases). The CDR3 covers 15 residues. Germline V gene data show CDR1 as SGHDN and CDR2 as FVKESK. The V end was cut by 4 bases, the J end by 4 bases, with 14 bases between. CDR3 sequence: CASSPGGGWNQPQHF. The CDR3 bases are TGTGCCAGCAGCCCCGGGGGGGGTTGGAATCAGCCCCAGCATTTT.

The CDR3 loop is CASSLAPGELFF. The CDR3, as DNA: TGTGCCAGCAGTCTCGCGCCCGGGGAGCTGTTTTTT. This sequence joins TRBV6-5 and TRBJ2-2; D not resolved. The CDR3 has 12 amino acids. V shed 5 bases and J shed 6 bases, with 7 bases lying between them. Germline loops: CDR1 MNHEY, CDR2 SVGAGI.

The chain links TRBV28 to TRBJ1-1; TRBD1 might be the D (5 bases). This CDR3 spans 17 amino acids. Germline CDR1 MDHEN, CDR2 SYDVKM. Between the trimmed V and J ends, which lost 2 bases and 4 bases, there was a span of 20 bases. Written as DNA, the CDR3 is TGTGCCAGCAGTTTAAAATCTTCGATTGGGGGGTTCACTGAAGCTTTCTTT. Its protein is CASSLKSSIGGFTEAFF.

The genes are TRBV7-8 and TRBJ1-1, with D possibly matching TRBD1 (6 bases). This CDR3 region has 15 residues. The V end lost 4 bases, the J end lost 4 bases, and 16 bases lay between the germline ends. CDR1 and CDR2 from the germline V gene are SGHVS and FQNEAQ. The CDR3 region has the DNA TGTGCCAGCAGCTCAGGGGAAGTTGTTAGCACTGAAGCTTTCTTT. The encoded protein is CASSSGEVVSTEAFF.

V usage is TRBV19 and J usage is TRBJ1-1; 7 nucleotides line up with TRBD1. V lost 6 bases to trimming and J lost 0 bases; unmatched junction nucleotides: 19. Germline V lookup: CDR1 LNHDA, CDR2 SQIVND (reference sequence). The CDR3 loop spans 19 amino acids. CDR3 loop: CASRRSPGGGAVVNTEAFF. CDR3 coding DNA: TGTGCCAGTAGGAGGTCTCCAGGGGGAGGAGCAGTAGTGAACACTGAAGCTTTCTTT.

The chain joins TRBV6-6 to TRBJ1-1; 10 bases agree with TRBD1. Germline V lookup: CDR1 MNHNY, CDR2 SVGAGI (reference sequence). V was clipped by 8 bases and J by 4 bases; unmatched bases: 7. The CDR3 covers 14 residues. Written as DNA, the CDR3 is TGTGCCAGCGAGACCGGGACAGGGGCCACTGAAGCTTTCTTT. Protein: CASETGTGATEAFF.

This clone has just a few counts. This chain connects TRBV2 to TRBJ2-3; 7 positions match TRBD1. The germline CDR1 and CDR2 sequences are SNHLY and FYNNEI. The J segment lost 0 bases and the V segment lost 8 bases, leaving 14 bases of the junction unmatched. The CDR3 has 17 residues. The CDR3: CASGYNRQGASTDTQYF. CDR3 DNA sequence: TGTGCCAGCGGTTACAACAGACAGGGAGCTAGCACAGATACGCAGTATTTT.

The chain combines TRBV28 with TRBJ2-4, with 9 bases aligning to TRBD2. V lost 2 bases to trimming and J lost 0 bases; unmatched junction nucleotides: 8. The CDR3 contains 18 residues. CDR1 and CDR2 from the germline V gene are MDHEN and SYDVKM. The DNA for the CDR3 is TGTGCCAGCAGTTTAGTGAGGCGGGGGGGGGTAGCCAAAAACATTCAGTACTTC. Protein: CASSLVRRGGVAKNIQYF. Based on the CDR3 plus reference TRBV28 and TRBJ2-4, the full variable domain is DVKVTQSSRYLVKRTGEKVFLECVQDMDHENMFWYRQDPGLGLRLIYFSYDVKMKEKGDIPEGYSVSREKKERFSLILESASTNQTSMYLCASSLVRRGGVAKNIQYFGAGTRLSVL.

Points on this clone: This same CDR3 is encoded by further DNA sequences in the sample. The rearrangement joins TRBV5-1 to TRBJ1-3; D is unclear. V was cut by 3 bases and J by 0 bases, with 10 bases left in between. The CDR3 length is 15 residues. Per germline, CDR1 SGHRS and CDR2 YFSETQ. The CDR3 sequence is CASSYGEYSGNTIYF. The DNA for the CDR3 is TGCGCCAGCAGCTACGGGGAGTACTCTGGAAACACCATATATTTT.

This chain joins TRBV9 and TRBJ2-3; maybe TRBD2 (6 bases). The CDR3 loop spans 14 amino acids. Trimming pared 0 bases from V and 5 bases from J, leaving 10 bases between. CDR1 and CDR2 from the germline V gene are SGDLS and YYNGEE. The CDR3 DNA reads TGTGCCAGCAGCGTAGAGGCCGGGGGAGATACGCAGTATTTT. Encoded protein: CASSVEAGGDTQYF.

CDR3 region: CASSLAGVSTDTQYF. DNA of the CDR3: TGCGCCAGCAGCTTGGCAGGGGTCAGCACAGATACGCAGTATTTT. The chain links TRBV5-1 to TRBJ2-3, with D possibly being TRBD1 (6 bases). The CDR3 sequence is 15 residues long. CDR1 and CDR2 from the germline V gene are SGHRS and YFSETQ. V was pared by 0 bases and J by 0 bases, with 8 bases between.

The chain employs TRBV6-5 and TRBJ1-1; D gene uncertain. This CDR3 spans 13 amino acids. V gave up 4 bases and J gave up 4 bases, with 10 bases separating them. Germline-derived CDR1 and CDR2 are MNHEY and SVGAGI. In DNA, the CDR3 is TGTGCCAGCAGTTCCCATGGCAGCACTGAAGCTTTCTTT. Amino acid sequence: CASSSHGSTEAFF.

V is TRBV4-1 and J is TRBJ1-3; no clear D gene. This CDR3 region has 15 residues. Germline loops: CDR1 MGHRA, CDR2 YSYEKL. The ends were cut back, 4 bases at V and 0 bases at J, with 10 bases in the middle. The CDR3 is CASSPLGVSGNTIYF. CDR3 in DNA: TGCGCCAGCAGCCCCCTCGGGGTCTCTGGAAACACCATATATTTT.

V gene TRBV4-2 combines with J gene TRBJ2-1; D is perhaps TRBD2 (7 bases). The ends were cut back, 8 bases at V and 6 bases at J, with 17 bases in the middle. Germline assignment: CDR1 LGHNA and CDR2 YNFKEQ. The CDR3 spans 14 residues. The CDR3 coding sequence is TGTGCCAGCGACAGCGGGACGGGGGCCAATGAGCAGTTCTTC. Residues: CASDSGTGANEQFF.